Following are 21 T cell receptor beta chains from one sample sequenced in a study of blood T cell repertoires in COVID-19. Data came from immunoSEQ multiplex PCR; TCRdb stores just in-frame clones and leaves some out. The table shows around 190,000 clones, with about 91% occurring only once. The sequenced sample was PBMCs or T cells enriched from blood (not recorded which). Receptors originate from a man aged 18 to 35 with acute COVID-19.

This chain links TRBV28 with TRBJ1-5; D is unresolved. The CDR3 loop spans 12 amino acids. CDR1 and CDR2 (germline): MDHEN, SYDVKM. Trimming removed 5 bases from V and 9 bases from J, with 11 bases in between. CDR3 nucleotides: TGTGCCAGCAGTCCTACAGAACCGCCCCAGCATTTT. This translates into CASSPTEPPQHF. The full variable domain, completed using reference TRBV28 and TRBJ1-5, is DVKVTQSSRYLVKRTGEKVFLECVQDMDHENMFWYRQDPGLGLRLIYFSYDVKMKEKGDIPEGYSVSREKKERFSLILESASTNQTSMYLCASSPTEPPQHFGDGTRLSIL.

This chain uses TRBV7-2 with TRBJ1-5, with D tentatively TRBD1 (5 bases). Germline V gene sequence: CDR1 SGHTA, CDR2 FQGNSA. V was shortened by 1 base and J by 10 bases, with 23 bases between the two germline ends. The CDR3 is 17 amino acids. The CDR3 DNA reads TGTGCCAGCAGCTTAGTTGGCGGTGCGGCAGGGTCATCACCCCAGCATTTT. It yields the protein CASSLVGGAAGSSPQHF. The whole variable domain, filled in from reference TRBV7-2 and TRBJ1-5, reads GAGVSQSPSNKVTEKGKDVELRCDPISGHTALYWYRQSLGQGLEFLIYFQGNSAPDKSGLPSDRFSAERTGGSVSTLTIQRTQQEDSAVYLCASSLVGGAAGSSPQHFGDGTRLSIL.

The gene calls are TRBV4-3 and TRBJ2-7, with TRBD1 matching 9 bases. Trimming cost V 1 base and J 4 bases; bases outside gene matches: 5. Germline loops: CDR1 LGHNA, CDR2 YSLEER. The length of the CDR3 is 15 residues. CDR3 sequence reads: CASSQAQGAPYEQYF. Here the CDR3 DNA reads TGCGCCAGCAGCCAAGCACAGGGGGCCCCTTACGAGCAGTACTTC.

This sequence joins TRBV4-1 and TRBJ2-1; TRBD2 might be the D (6 bases). The CDR3 length is 15 residues. The V gene's germline CDR1 is MGHRA and CDR2 YSYEKL. V shed 4 bases and J shed 5 bases, with 15 bases lying between them. CDR3 sequence reads: CASSPPYGGNNEQFF. DNA of the CDR3: TGCGCCAGCAGCCCCCCGTATGGAGGGAACAATGAGCAGTTCTTC.

The sample holds a few counts of this clone. V usage is TRBV6-5 and J usage is TRBJ2-7; 12 bases map to TRBD2. This CDR3 comprises 15 residues. Germline V lookup: CDR1 MNHEY, CDR2 SVGAGI. The V and J ends lost 7 bases and 6 bases, in that order; junction bases with no gene match: 10. The CDR3, as DNA: TGTGCCAGCACCCGAAAGCCGGGACTAGCGGGCGAGCAGTACTTC. It yields the protein CASTRKPGLAGEQYF.

The chain joins TRBV9 to TRBJ1-6; D is uncertain. V was clipped by 4 bases and J by 7 bases, with 18 bases between them. The CDR3 has 16 amino acids. Germline loops: CDR1 SGDLS, CDR2 YYNGEE. The CDR3 here is CASSNQGSPGNSPLHF. CDR3 sequence (DNA): TGTGCCAGCAGCAATCAAGGATCTCCGGGGAATTCACCCCTCCACTTT.

This chain joins TRBV5-6 and TRBJ2-7, with 8 bases identical to TRBD1. Trimming removed 2 bases from V and 2 bases from J; junction bases left unmatched: 6. The CDR3 consists of 15 residues. The V gene's germline CDR1 is SGHDT and CDR2 YYEEEE. CDR3 amino acids: CASSLPGQATYEQYF. The CDR3 DNA sequence: TGTGCCAGCAGCTTACCGGGACAGGCAACCTACGAGCAGTACTTC.

This clone was observed once. This chain connects TRBV5-1 to TRBJ2-5, with a tentative D call TRBD2 (5 bases). Germline values: CDR1 SGHRS, CDR2 YFSETQ. The CDR3 runs to 14 residues. The V end lost 4 bases, the J end lost 2 bases, and 12 bases lay between the germline ends. CDR3 region: CASSPRTDQETQYF. CDR3 bases: TGCGCCAGCAGCCCCAGGACTGATCAAGAGACCCAGTACTTC.

The chain has TRBV6-5 and TRBJ2-5; TRBD2 matches at 9 bases. The CDR3 has 15 amino acids. Germline values: CDR1 MNHEY, CDR2 SVGAGI. V trimming: 2 bases; J trimming: 3 bases; junction bases outside the gene matches: 4. The CDR3: CASSYPTSGEETQYF. The CDR3, as DNA: TGTGCCAGCAGTTACCCGACTAGCGGAGAAGAGACCCAGTACTTC.

V gene TRBV7-9 combines with J gene TRBJ2-2; D is possibly TRBD1 (6 bases). V was pared by 1 base and J by 1 base, with 7 bases between. The CDR3 has 15 amino acids. From germline, CDR1 is SEHNR and CDR2 FQNEAQ (reference sequence). The CDR3: CASSLVQGNTGELFF. In nucleotides, the CDR3 is TGTGCCAGCAGCTTAGTACAGGGGAACACCGGGGAGCTGTTTTTT.

This chain uses TRBV24-1 with TRBJ2-5; 9 nucleotides align to TRBD1. The CDR3 is 12 residues long. Germline trimming cut 9 bases from V and 6 bases from J; bases unmatched to any gene: 4. CDR1 is KGHDR, CDR2 SFDVKD, per germline. The CDR3: CATGDREKTQYF. The CDR3 DNA reads as TGTGCCACCGGGGACAGGGAAAAGACCCAGTACTTC.

The chain has TRBV9 and TRBJ1-5; D uncertain. Germline V gives CDR1 SGDLS, CDR2 YYNGEE. Trimming stripped 0 bases from V and 1 base from J, with 8 bases between. The CDR3 is 15 residues long. The CDR3 spells CASSVGESSNQPQHF. The CDR3 nucleotides read TGTGCCAGCAGCGTAGGAGAGAGCAGCAATCAGCCCCAGCATTTT.

The chain joins TRBV14 to TRBJ2-6, with a tentative D call TRBD1 (6 bases). Trimming cost V 0 bases and J 5 bases, with 14 bases left between them. The V gene's germline CDR1 is SGHDN and CDR2 FVKESK. The CDR3 loop spans 17 amino acids. CDR3: CASSQDLQGGRANVLTF. CDR3 nucleotides: TGTGCCAGCAGCCAAGACCTACAGGGTGGTAGGGCCAACGTCCTGACTTTC.

CDR3 residues: CASSNGAGVYNEQFF. The CDR3 DNA sequence: TGTGCCAGCAGCAACGGTGCAGGGGTGTACAATGAGCAGTTCTTC. The chain combines TRBV27 with TRBJ2-1; D perhaps matches TRBD1 (6 bases). CDR1 and CDR2 from the germline V gene are MNHEY and SMNVEV (reference sequence). The CDR3 extends over 15 amino acids. Trimming left V 6 bases short and J 4 bases short, with 16 bases between.

This clone was observed a few times. The sample contains more than one DNA sequence encoding this CDR3. The chain combines TRBV2 with TRBJ1-5; D gene uncertain. The CDR3 is 12 residues long. V shed 2 bases and J shed 4 bases, with 3 bases lying between them. The germline V gene encodes CDR1 SNHLY and CDR2 FYNNEI. The CDR3 sequence is CASSESNQPQHF. As DNA, the CDR3 is TGTGCCAGCAGTGAATCAAATCAGCCCCAGCATTTT.

V gene TRBV4-1 combines with J gene TRBJ2-7, with TRBD2 matching over 10 bases. This CDR3 spans 15 amino acids. The germline CDR1 and CDR2 sequences are MGHRA and YSYEKL. Unmatched junction bases numbered 3, after V lost 0 bases and J lost 4 bases. CDR3 loop: CASSQESGRGYEQYF. CDR3 nucleotides: TGCGCCAGCAGCCAAGAAAGCGGGAGGGGGTACGAGCAGTACTTC.

J is TRBJ2-3 and V is TRBV3-1 (or the pseudogene TRBV3-2), with 7 bases aligning to TRBD2. The ends lost 1 base at V and 3 bases at J; junction bases unmatched: 4. From germline, CDR1 is LGHDT and CDR2 YNNKEL (reference sequence). CDR3 length equals 15 residues. The CDR3 protein is CASSQVTSRTDTQYF. The CDR3 nucleotides are TGTGCCAGCAGCCAAGTGACTAGCAGAACAGATACGCAGTATTTT.

The rearrangement uses TRBV5-6 and TRBJ2-7; 8 bases fit TRBD2. Germline loops: CDR1 SGHDT, CDR2 YYEEEE. This CDR3 contains 15 residues. The V gene end was trimmed by 0 bases and the J gene end by 2 bases; junction bases not matched to a gene: 4. Here the CDR3 DNA reads TGTGCCAGCAGCTTGGAACTAGCGGTTCCCTACGAGCAGTACTTC. Amino acids: CASSLELAVPYEQYF.

The chain has TRBV4-1 and TRBJ1-5, with D perhaps TRBD1 (5 bases). The CDR3 is made up of 18 amino acids. The germline V gene has CDR1 MGHRA and CDR2 YSYEKL. V was cut by 2 bases and J by 9 bases, with 26 bases left in between. The CDR3 region is CASSQIGRTGTSGSPQHF. CDR3 sequence (DNA): TGCGCCAGCAGCCAAATCGGAAGAACCGGGACTTCAGGGTCGCCCCAGCATTTT.

This chain joins TRBV28 and TRBJ1-2, with 7 bases matching TRBD1. V lost 7 bases and J lost 5; bases outside the gene matches: 10. The CDR3 consists of 14 residues. Germline CDR1 and CDR2: MDHEN and SYDVKM. CDR3 residues: CASTATGLIYGYTF. The CDR3 DNA sequence: TGTGCCAGCACCGCGACAGGGCTTATTTATGGCTACACCTTC.

CDR3 region: CASSQAHDKADEQFF. CDR3 DNA sequence: TGTGCCAGCAGCCAAGCGCATGATAAGGCGGATGAGCAGTTCTTC. The genes are TRBV4-2 and TRBJ2-1; D uncertain. Germline assignment: CDR1 LGHNA and CDR2 YNFKEQ. Deletions cut 1 base from V and 8 bases from J, with 15 bases between. There are 15 residues in the CDR3.